The 29 T cell receptor beta chains below all came from one sample that was sequenced in a study of siplizumab effects on memory and regulatory T cells. Profiled with immunoSEQ multiplex PCR; TCRdb holds only in-frame clones, not every one. The sample contains about 100,000 clones, about 94% of which appear only once. Sequencing was done on a sample of non-Treg CD4+ T cells sorted from blood. The source of these receptors is a human donor in good health.

The chain uses TRBV10-1 and TRBJ2-5; TRBD2 matches at 7 bases. The CDR3 totals 14 residues. The germline V gene encodes CDR1 WNHNN and CDR2 SYGVQD (reference sequence). V was pared by 3 bases and J by 3 bases, with 4 bases of the junction left unmatched. CDR3 sequence reads: CASSDAAGEETQYF. The CDR3 DNA is TGCGCCAGCAGTGATGCGGCGGGAGAAGAGACCCAGTACTTC.

The DNA of the CDR3 is TGTGCCAGCAGTGAATGGGCCCGGGTTGGACAGCCCCAGCATTTT. Its translation: CASSEWARVGQPQHF. The chain combines TRBV6-1 with TRBJ1-5; D remains unclear. This CDR3 comprises 15 residues. With 2 bases removed from V and 7 bases from J, the gap between germline ends came to 15 bases. Germline V gene sequence: CDR1 MNHNS, CDR2 SASEGT.

The chain employs TRBV11-2 and TRBJ1-2, with D uncertain. V gave up 0 bases and J gave up 2 bases, with 4 bases separating them. The length of the CDR3 is 13 residues. Germline V gene data show CDR1 as SGHAT and CDR2 as FQNNGV. CDR3 sequence (DNA): TGTGCCAGCAGCTTAGATCGGAACTATGGCTACACCTTC. Amino acid sequence: CASSLDRNYGYTF.

The V gene is TRBV5-1, the J gene TRBJ1-3, with a weak D call TRBD1 (5 bases). The CDR3 length is 15 residues. Trimming took off 4 bases at V and 0 bases at J, with 11 bases between the two ends. The germline gives CDR1 SGHRS, CDR2 YFSETQ. CDR3: CASSRGGSSGNTIYF. The DNA for the CDR3 is TGCGCCAGCAGCCGCGGGGGGTCCTCTGGAAACACCATATATTTT.

The chain links TRBV10-2 to TRBJ2-3; 9 nucleotides line up with TRBD1. The CDR3 contains 16 residues. CDR1 and CDR2 (germline): WSHSY, SAAADI. Unmatched junction bases numbered 3, after V lost 2 bases and J lost 0 bases. Here the CDR3 DNA reads TGCGCCAGCAGTGAGACCGGGACAGGGAGCACAGATACGCAGTATTTT. Protein sequence: CASSETGTGSTDTQYF.

The chain carries TRBV29-1 and TRBJ1-2; TRBD1 matches at 9 bases. Germline CDR1 reads SQVTM; CDR2 reads ANQGSEA. The V segment lost 1 base and the J segment 4 bases; nucleotides outside the gene matches: 7. CDR3 length: 15 residues. The CDR3 region is CSVEGGTGKRYGYTF. The CDR3 DNA is TGCAGCGTTGAAGGGGGGACAGGGAAACGCTATGGCTACACCTTC.

The chain employs TRBV5-1 and TRBJ2-5; D remains ambiguous. The germline CDR1 and CDR2 sequences are SGHRS and YFSETQ. V gave up 7 bases and J gave up 2 bases, with 6 bases separating them. CDR3 length: 11 residues. CDR3 coding DNA: TGCGCCAGCGGCCTGCAAGAGACCCAGTACTTC. Residues: CASGLQETQYF.

The gene calls are TRBV11-2 and TRBJ1-1, with D unclear. The CDR3 is 15 residues long. Trimming cost V 7 bases and J 2 bases, with 17 bases left between them. In germline, CDR1 is SGHAT, CDR2 FQNNGV. The CDR3 region is CASTPREGVNTEAFF. The CDR3 nucleotides are TGTGCCAGCACCCCCCGGGAGGGCGTAAACACTGAAGCTTTCTTT.

This clone showed up just once. The J gene is TRBJ2-1, the V gene TRBV5-4; 10 positions match TRBD2. The germline CDR1 and CDR2 sequences are SGHNT and YYREEE (reference sequence). The CDR3 is made up of 13 amino acids. V was pared by 10 bases and J by 10 bases, with 11 bases of the junction left unmatched. This CDR3 reads CASHLAGEREQFF. CDR3 DNA sequence: TGTGCCTCCCACCTAGCGGGAGAGAGGGAGCAGTTCTTC.

The J gene is TRBJ2-1, the V gene TRBV5-1; the D is unclear. Germline CDR1 SGHRS, CDR2 YFSETQ. V lost 3 bases and J lost 5, with 18 bases in between. The CDR3 sequence is 16 residues long. CDR3 loop: CASSSRISILDNEQFF. The DNA of the CDR3 is TGCGCCAGCAGCTCACGGATCTCAATACTGGACAATGAGCAGTTCTTC.

This chain links TRBV7-3 with TRBJ2-1; the D is unclear. This CDR3 is 12 amino acids long. From germline, CDR1 is SGHTA and CDR2 FQGTGA. V was trimmed by 4 bases and J by 9 bases, leaving 10 bases between them. This CDR3 is CASSSTGPEQFF. The CDR3 nucleotides read TGTGCCAGCAGCTCAACCGGGCCTGAGCAGTTCTTC.

The chain joins TRBV29-1 to TRBJ2-3; 10 nucleotides align to TRBD2. CDR1 and CDR2 from the germline V gene are SQVTM and ANQGSEA. The CDR3 is 13 residues long. The ends lost 7 bases at V and 9 bases at J; junction bases unmatched: 10. This chain's CDR3 is CSGMASGSETQYF. In nucleotides, the CDR3 is TGCAGCGGGATGGCTAGCGGGAGCGAGACGCAGTATTTT.

The chain combines TRBV1 with TRBJ2-7; the table's D call, TRBD2, was not checked against the DNA. TRBV1 is labeled a pseudogene. The CDR3 sequence is 15 residues long. The CDR3 DNA is TGCACCAGCAGCCAGGCGGGAAGGGTAGAAAACGAGCAGTACTTC. It encodes CTSSQAGRVENEQYF.

The CDR3 loop reads CASSPQGVETQYF. The CDR3 bases are TGTGCCAGCTCACCTCAGGGGGTAGAGACCCAGTACTTC. The rearrangement links TRBV18 to TRBJ2-5, with 7 bases fitting TRBD1. CDR3 size: 13 residues. Germline V gene data show CDR1 as KGHSH and CDR2 as LQKENI. V dropped 3 bases and J dropped 4; count of bases not matched to a gene: 2.

On this clone: This sample also contains other DNA sequences that code for the same CDR3. The chain joins TRBV5-1 to TRBJ2-5; D unresolved. Germline CDR1 and CDR2: SGHRS and YFSETQ. The CDR3 contains 11 residues. The V gene lost 0 bases and the J gene lost 3 bases, with 0 bases spanning the gap. CDR3 DNA: TGCGCCAGCAGCTTGGAAGAGACCCAGTACTTC. It specifies CASSLEETQYF. Using reference TRBV5-1 and TRBJ2-5 for the parts outside the CDR3, the full variable domain is KAGVTQTPRYLIKTRGQQVTLSCSPISGHRSVSWYQQTPGQGLQFLFEYFSETQRNKGNFPGRFSGRQFSNSRSEMNVSTLELGDSALYLCASSLEETQYFGPGTRLLVL.

V is TRBV10-3 and J is TRBJ2-3; 11 bases match TRBD2. The V gene's germline CDR1 is ENHRY and CDR2 SYGVKD. V was pared by 6 bases and J by 0 bases, with 5 bases of the junction left unmatched. CDR3 length equals 16 residues. The CDR3 loop is CAIRPGLAASTDTQYF. In DNA, the CDR3 is TGTGCCATCAGACCGGGACTAGCGGCTAGCACAGATACGCAGTATTTT.

The chain joins TRBV10-3 to TRBJ2-7, with 7 bases that match TRBD1. Trimming cost V 10 bases and J 4 bases; bases outside gene matches: 13. The CDR3 has 14 residues. The V gene's germline CDR1 is ENHRY and CDR2 SYGVKD. CDR3 DNA sequence: TGTGCCACTACCACGACAGGGAATTCGTACGAGCAGTACTTC. Translated, it gives CATTTTGNSYEQYF.

The J gene is TRBJ1-2, the V gene TRBV6-1; a possible D gene is TRBD1 (5 bases). CDR1 is MNHNS and CDR2 is SASEGT in the germline V gene. Deletions cut 6 bases from V and 4 bases from J, with 12 bases between. CDR3 length: 13 residues. CDR3 sequence (DNA): TGTGCCAGCAGGAACGCGGGGGGCTATGGCTACACCTTC. Its translation: CASRNAGGYGYTF.

This chain joins TRBV6-5 and TRBJ2-1; 8 nucleotides line up with TRBD2. The germline V gene has CDR1 MNHEY and CDR2 SVGAGI. The junction had 5 bases not matched to a gene; V was cut back by 4 bases and J by 3 bases. The CDR3 has 15 residues. CDR3 bases: TGTGCCAGCAGTTCCACGGGACTAGTCTACAATGAGCAGTTCTTC. Amino acid sequence: CASSSTGLVYNEQFF.

This clone was found a few times. This chain connects TRBV14 to TRBJ1-1; D is ambiguous. Germline lookup yields CDR1 SGHDN and CDR2 FVKESK. There are 12 residues in the CDR3. V was cut by 1 base and J by 3 bases, with 3 bases left in between. CDR3 sequence (DNA): TGTGCCAGCAGCCAAGCGTACACTGAAGCTTTCTTT. Its translation is CASSQAYTEAFF.

This clone was seen more than once but under ten times. This chain links TRBV6-6 with TRBJ1-5; no clear D gene. The CDR3 contains 11 residues. The V end was cut by 5 bases, the J end by 7 bases, with 6 bases between. Germline V gene sequence: CDR1 MNHNY, CDR2 SVGAGI (reference sequence). In DNA, the CDR3 is TGTGCCAGCAGTAATGGACAGCCCCAGCATTTT. It encodes CASSNGQPQHF.

The chain couples TRBV14 to TRBJ2-6; 7 bases fit TRBD2. V was pared by 4 bases and J by 4 bases, with 7 bases of the junction left unmatched. CDR1 SGHDN and CDR2 FVKESK come from the germline V gene. CDR3 length: 16 residues. For the CDR3, the DNA is TGTGCCAGCAGCCGGGACTACAAGTGGGGGGCCAACGTCCTGACTTTC. Protein sequence: CASSRDYKWGANVLTF.

The chain couples TRBV6-5 to TRBJ1-3, with a possible D match to TRBD1 (5 bases). V was clipped by 5 bases and J by 0 bases, with 11 bases between them. This CDR3 contains 15 residues. The germline CDR1 and CDR2 sequences are MNHEY and SVGAGI. CDR3 DNA sequence: TGTGCCAGCAGTAAGGACATGTACTCTGGAAACACCATATATTTT. Amino acid sequence: CASSKDMYSGNTIYF.

The gene calls are TRBV6-6 and TRBJ1-2; 7 bases fit TRBD1. From germline, CDR1 is MNHNY and CDR2 SVGAGI (reference sequence). Trimming took 4 bases from V and 0 from J; bases not matched to a gene: 5. The CDR3 loop spans 15 amino acids. CDR3 residues: CASSFSTGTNYGYTF. The DNA of the CDR3 is TGTGCCAGCAGTTTTTCGACAGGGACTAACTATGGCTACACCTTC.

J is TRBJ2-7 and V is TRBV28, with 8 bases lining up with TRBD2. V shed 2 bases and J 3 bases; nucleotides not matched to a gene: 6. The CDR3 is made up of 15 amino acids. CDR1 is MDHEN, CDR2 SYDVKM, per germline. The CDR3 here is CASSLAGLEHYEQYF. CDR3 sequence (DNA): TGTGCCAGCAGTTTAGCGGGACTAGAACACTACGAGCAGTACTTC.

V is TRBV5-1 and J is TRBJ2-3; TRBD2 is a possible D gene (5 bases). The CDR3 has 16 residues. V was cut by 1 base and J by 0 bases, with 12 bases left in between. Germline V gene data show CDR1 as SGHRS and CDR2 as YFSETQ. DNA of the CDR3: TGCGCCAGCAGCTTGAGAACGGGGTCTAGCACAGATACGCAGTATTTT. It yields the protein CASSLRTGSSTDTQYF.

The chain is built from TRBV28 and TRBJ2-7; 8 bases are shared with TRBD1. Germline CDR1 reads MDHEN; CDR2 reads SYDVKM. V lost 6 bases and J lost 2; bases outside the gene matches: 12. The CDR3 runs 16 residues. The CDR3 DNA sequence: TGTGCCAGCAGCCCGACAGGGGCTCCTAGCGCCTACGAGCAGTACTTC. It translates to CASSPTGAPSAYEQYF.

The genes are TRBV6-5 and TRBJ2-5, with TRBD2 matching over 8 bases. V shed 4 bases, J shed 3 bases, and the junction held 4 bases outside the gene matches. From germline, CDR1 is MNHEY and CDR2 SVGAGI. This CDR3 comprises 14 residues. DNA of the CDR3: TGTGCCAGCAGTTCCAGCGGGAGTAAAGAGACCCAGTACTTC. This encodes CASSSSGSKETQYF.

The J gene is TRBJ1-1, the V gene TRBV4-1, with a possible D match to TRBD1 (5 bases). This CDR3 is built from 18 residues. Per the germline V gene, CDR1 is MGHRA and CDR2 is YSYEKL. The V end was cut by 2 bases, the J end by 0 bases, with 19 bases between. This chain's CDR3 is CASSQWGGQRGMNTEAFF. In nucleotides, the CDR3 is TGCGCCAGCAGCCAATGGGGGGGTCAGAGGGGAATGAACACTGAAGCTTTCTTT.